The subject of this entry is one T cell receptor beta chain. The sample originates from a study of blood T cells in healthy people across ages. This CDR3 region has 15 residues. The germline gives CDR1 DFQATT, CDR2 SNEGSKA (reference sequence). V lost 6 bases, J lost 3 bases, and 13 bases stayed unmatched. Through a sample-barcoded 5' primer and a J-beta primer mix, a second PCR was run for roughly 7 to 12 cycles. TCRdb passed the 5' RACE reads through MiXCR, listing each CDR3 protein once. The sample lists approximately 1,100,000 distinct CDR3 sequences; around 45% were seen once. Sequencing input: blood. The origin of this receptor is a woman aged 60 to 75 in good health. The chain uses TRBV20-1 and TRBJ2-7; 8 bases match TRBD2. CDR3 DNA sequence: TGCAGTGCCAGCCCCGGGAGCGGGAGTTACTACGAGCAGTACTTC. Its translation is CSASPGSGSYYEQYF.